The source of this TCR beta chain is a study of patients and donors after allogeneic stem cell transplantation. In germline, CDR1 is ENHRY, CDR2 SYGVKD. V shed 7 bases, J shed 3 bases, and the junction held 3 bases outside the gene matches. This CDR3 is built from 12 residues. TCRdb re-analysed the RT-PCR reads in MiXCR, keeping a single row per CDR3 protein. The sample consists of about a million distinct CDR3 sequences, around 17% of them appearing once. The source material was blood, either unsorted or a sorted T cell fraction (not recorded which). The receptor comes from a human donor who was either an allogeneic HSCT recipient or a stem cell or donor lymphocyte infusion donor (not recorded which). It is not recorded whose cells these are; they may come from a transplant donor. The V call is TRBV10-3, the J call TRBJ2-7; TRBD1 aligns across 7 bases. The CDR3 DNA sequence: TGTGCCATCACTGCAGGGGGCTACGAGCAGTACTTC. This encodes CAITAGGYEQYF.